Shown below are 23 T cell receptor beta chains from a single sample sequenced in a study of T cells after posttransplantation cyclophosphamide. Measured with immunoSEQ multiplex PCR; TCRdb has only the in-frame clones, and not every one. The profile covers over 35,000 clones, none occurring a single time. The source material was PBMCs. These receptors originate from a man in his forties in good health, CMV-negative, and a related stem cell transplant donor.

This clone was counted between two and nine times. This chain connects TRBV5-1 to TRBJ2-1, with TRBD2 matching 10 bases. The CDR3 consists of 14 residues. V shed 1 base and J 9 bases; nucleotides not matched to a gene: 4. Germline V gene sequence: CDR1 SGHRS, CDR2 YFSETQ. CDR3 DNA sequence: TGCGCCAGCAGCTTGACTAGCGGGAAAGGTGAGCAGTTCTTC. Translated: CASSLTSGKGEQFF. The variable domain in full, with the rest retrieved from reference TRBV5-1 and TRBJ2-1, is KAGVTQTPRYLIKTRGQQVTLSCSPISGHRSVSWYQQTPGQGLQFLFEYFSETQRNKGNFPGRFSGRQFSNSRSEMNVSTLELGDSALYLCASSLTSGKGEQFFGPGTRLTVL.

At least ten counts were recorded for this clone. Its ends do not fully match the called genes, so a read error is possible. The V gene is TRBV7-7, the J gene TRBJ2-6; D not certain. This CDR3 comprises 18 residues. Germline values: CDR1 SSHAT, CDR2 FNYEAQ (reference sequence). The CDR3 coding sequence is TGTGCTAGCAGCTTAGATCCACAACCCATCTCTGGGGCCAACGTCCTGACTTTC. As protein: CASSLDPQPISGANVLTF.

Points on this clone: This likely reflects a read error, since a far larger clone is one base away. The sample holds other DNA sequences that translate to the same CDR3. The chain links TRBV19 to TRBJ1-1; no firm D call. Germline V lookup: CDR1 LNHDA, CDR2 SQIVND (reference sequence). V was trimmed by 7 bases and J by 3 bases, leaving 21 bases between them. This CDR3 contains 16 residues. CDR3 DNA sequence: TGTGCCAGTACGACCCGTTCACTGAGGGAGGACACTGAAGCTTTCTTT. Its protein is CASTTRSLREDTEAFF. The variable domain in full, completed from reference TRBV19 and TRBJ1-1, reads DGGITQSPKYLFRKEGQNVTLSCEQNLNHDAMYWYRQDPGQGLRLIYYSQIVNDFQKGDIAEGYSVSREKKESFPLTVTSAQKNPTAFYLCASTTRSLREDTEAFFGQGTRLTVV.

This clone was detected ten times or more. The CDR3 reads CASSPSPGLAMSDTQYF. The CDR3 nucleotides are TGTGCCAGCAGCCCTAGCCCGGGACTAGCGATGAGTGATACGCAGTATTTT. The J gene is TRBJ2-3, the V gene TRBV11-3, with TRBD2 matching over 10 bases. CDR3 size: 17 residues. V dropped 5 bases and J dropped 6; count of bases not matched to a gene: 14. Looked up from germline, CDR1 is SGHNT and CDR2 is YENEEA.

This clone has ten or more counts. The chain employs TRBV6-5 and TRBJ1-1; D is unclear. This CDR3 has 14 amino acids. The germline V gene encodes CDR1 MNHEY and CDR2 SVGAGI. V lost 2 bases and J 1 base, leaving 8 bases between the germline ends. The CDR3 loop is CASSYGHANTEAFF. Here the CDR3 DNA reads TGTGCCAGCAGTTACGGGCACGCGAACACTGAAGCTTTCTTT.

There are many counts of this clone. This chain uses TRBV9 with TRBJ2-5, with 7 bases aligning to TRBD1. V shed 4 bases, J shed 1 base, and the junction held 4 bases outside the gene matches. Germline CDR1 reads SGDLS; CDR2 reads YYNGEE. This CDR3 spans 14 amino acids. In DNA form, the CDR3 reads TGTGCCAGCAGCCTCGGGACAGTCCAAGAGACCCAGTACTTC. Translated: CASSLGTVQETQYF.

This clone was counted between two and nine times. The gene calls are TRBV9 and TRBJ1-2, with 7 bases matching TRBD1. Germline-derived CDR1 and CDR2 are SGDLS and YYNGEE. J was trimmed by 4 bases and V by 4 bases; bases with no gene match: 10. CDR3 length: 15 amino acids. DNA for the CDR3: TGTGCCAGCAGCCCAGGGACAGCAGATTCCTATGGCTACACCTTC. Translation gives CASSPGTADSYGYTF.

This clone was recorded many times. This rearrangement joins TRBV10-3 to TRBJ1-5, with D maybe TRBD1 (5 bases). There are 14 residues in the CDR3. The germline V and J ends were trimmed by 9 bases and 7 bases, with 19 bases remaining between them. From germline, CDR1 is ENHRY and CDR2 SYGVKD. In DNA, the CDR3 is TGTGCCATTTCCGACGGCGGCAGGGAACAGCCCCAGCATTTT. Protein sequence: CAISDGGREQPQHF.

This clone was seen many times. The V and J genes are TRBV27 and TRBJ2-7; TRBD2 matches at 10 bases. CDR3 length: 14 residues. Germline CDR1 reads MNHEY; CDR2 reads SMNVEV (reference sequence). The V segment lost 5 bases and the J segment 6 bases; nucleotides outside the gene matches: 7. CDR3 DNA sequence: TGTGCCAGCAGTCCCTTAGCGGGAGGATCCGAGCAGTACGTC. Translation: CASSPLAGGSEQYV.

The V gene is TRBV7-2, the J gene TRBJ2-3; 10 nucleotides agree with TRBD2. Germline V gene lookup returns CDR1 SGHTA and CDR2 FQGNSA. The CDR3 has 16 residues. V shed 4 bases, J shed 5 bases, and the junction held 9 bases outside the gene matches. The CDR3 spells CASSSRPSGSLDTQYF. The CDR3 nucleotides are TGTGCCAGCAGCTCTCGACCTAGCGGGAGTTTAGATACGCAGTATTTT.

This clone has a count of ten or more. The CDR3 reads CASSLVGDTNTGELFF. The CDR3 coding sequence is TGTGCCAGCAGCTTAGTCGGGGATACGAACACCGGGGAGCTGTTTTTT. The V call is TRBV5-5, the J call TRBJ2-2; D may be TRBD2 (5 bases). The CDR3 runs 16 residues. In germline, CDR1 is SGHKS, CDR2 YYEKEE (reference sequence). V lost 2 bases and J 0 bases, leaving 11 bases between the germline ends.

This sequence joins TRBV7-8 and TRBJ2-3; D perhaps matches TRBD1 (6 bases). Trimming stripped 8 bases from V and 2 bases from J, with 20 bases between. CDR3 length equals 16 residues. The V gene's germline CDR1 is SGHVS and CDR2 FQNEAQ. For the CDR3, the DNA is TGTGCCAGCCGCAAGTCACTACAGGGACCCACAGATACGCAGTATTTT. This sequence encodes CASRKSLQGPTDTQYF.

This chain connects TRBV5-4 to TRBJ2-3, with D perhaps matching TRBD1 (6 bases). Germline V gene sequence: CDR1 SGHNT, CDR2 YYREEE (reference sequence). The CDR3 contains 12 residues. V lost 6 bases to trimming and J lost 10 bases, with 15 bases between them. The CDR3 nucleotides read TGTGCCAGCATCACCGCAGGGGCCCCGCAGTATTTT. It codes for CASITAGAPQYF.

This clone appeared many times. The CDR3 DNA is TGTGCCTGGAGTGTTTCATCTCGGGTGTTGGGGACAGGGGGTTTCAATCAGCCCCAGCATTTT. This sequence encodes CAWSVSSRVLGTGGFNQPQHF. The chain is built from TRBV30 and TRBJ1-5; 11 nucleotides align to TRBD1. CDR1 and CDR2 from the germline V gene are GTSNPN and SVGIG (reference sequence). The trim removed 0 bases at V and 3 bases at J, leaving 19 bases unmatched. CDR3 length: 21 amino acids.

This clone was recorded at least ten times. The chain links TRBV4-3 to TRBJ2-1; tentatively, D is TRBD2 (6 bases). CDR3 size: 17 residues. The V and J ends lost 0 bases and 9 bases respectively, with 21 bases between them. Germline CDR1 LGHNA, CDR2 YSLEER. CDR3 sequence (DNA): TGCGCCAGCAGCCAAGACACTAGCTTAGCCCTATTGGGTGAGCAGTTCTTC. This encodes CASSQDTSLALLGEQFF.

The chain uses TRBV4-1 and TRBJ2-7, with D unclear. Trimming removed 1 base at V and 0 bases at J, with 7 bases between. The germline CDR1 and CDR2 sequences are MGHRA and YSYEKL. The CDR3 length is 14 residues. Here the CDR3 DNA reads TGCGCCAGCAGCCAAGTACACAACTCCTACGAGCAGTACTTC. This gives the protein CASSQVHNSYEQYF.

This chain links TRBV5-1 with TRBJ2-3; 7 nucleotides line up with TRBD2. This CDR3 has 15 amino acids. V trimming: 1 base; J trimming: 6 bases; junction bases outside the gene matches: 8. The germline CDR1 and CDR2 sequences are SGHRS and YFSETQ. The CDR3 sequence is CASSLQPGGGDTQYF. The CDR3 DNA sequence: TGCGCCAGCAGCTTGCAGCCGGGGGGAGGGGATACGCAGTATTTT.

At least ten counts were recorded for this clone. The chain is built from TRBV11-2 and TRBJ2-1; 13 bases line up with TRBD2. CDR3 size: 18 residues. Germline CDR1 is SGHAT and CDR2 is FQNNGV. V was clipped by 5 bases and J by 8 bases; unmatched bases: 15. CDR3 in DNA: TGTGCCAGCAGCCTACGGACTAGCGGGAGTAATTTGCGATATGAGCAGTTCTTC. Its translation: CASSLRTSGSNLRYEQFF. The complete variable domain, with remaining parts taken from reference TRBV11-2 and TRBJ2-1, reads EAGVAQSPRYKIIEKRQSVAFWCNPISGHATLYWYQQILGQGPKLLIQFQNNGVVDDSQLPKDRFSAERLKGVDSTLKIQPAKLEDSAVYLCASSLRTSGSNLRYEQFFGPGTRLTVL.

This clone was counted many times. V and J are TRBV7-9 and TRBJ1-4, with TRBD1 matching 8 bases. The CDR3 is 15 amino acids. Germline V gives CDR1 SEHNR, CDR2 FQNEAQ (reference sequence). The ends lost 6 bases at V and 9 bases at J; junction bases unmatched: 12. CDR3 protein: CASRQSGQGAKKLFF. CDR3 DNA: TGTGCCAGCAGACAAAGCGGGCAGGGGGCGAAAAAACTGTTTTTT.

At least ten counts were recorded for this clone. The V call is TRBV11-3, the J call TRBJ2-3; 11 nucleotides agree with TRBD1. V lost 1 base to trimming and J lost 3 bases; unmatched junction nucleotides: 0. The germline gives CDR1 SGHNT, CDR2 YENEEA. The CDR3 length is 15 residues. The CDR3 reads CASSLGDRGTDTQYF. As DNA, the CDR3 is TGTGCCAGCAGCTTAGGGGACAGGGGGACAGATACGCAGTATTTT.

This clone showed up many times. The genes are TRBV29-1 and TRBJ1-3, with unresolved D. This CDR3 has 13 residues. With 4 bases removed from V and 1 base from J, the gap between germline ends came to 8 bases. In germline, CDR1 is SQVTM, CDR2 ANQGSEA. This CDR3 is CSVAPISGNTIYF. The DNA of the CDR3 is TGCAGCGTTGCCCCAATTTCTGGAAACACCATATATTTT.

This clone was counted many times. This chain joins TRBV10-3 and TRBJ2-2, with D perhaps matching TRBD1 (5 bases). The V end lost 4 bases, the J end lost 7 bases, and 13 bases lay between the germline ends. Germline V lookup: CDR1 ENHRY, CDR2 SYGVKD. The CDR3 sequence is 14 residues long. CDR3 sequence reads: CAISAATQGGELFF. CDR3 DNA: TGTGCCATCAGTGCGGCTACCCAGGGCGGGGAGCTGTTTTTT.

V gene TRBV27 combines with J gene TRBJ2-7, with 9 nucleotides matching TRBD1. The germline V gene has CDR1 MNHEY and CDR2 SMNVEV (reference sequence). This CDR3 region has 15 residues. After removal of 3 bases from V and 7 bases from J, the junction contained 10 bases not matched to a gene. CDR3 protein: CASSLGPGTGLEQYF. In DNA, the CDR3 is TGTGCCAGCAGTTTGGGTCCCGGGACAGGGTTAGAGCAGTACTTC.